Listed below are T cell receptor beta chains from one sample, sequenced in a study of blood T cell repertoires in COVID-19. Sequencing used immunoSEQ multiplex PCR; TCRdb keeps in-frame clones, though not all of them. Of some 220,000 clones detected, approximately 78% appear once; the ten largest clones hold less than 6%. The sequenced material came from peripheral blood. The receptors stem from a woman in her sixties or seventies with COVID-19, enrolled during active disease. Each CDR3 is given with its conserved first and last residue. Fields, in order: V gene, J gene, CDR3 protein.

TRBV2,TRBJ1-4,CASSAGQVVEKLFF
TRBV11-2,TRBJ2-5,CASSLFASYQETQYF
TRBV4-3,TRBJ1-6,CASSQDRTGTPLHF
TRBV6-5,TRBJ2-3,CASEDGSGTDTQYF
TRBV5-1,TRBJ1-2,CASSQGQGLEGYTF
TRBV18,TRBJ1-5,CASSPWGENQPQHF
TRBV9,TRBJ1-6,CASSSTSLPLYNSPLHF
TRBV27,TRBJ2-7,CASSSSYEQYF
TRBV9,TRBJ1-1,CASSVATEMNTEAFF
TRBV2,TRBJ1-6,CASSDRGAFNSPLHF
TRBV28,TRBJ1-2,CASSFPPYYGYTF
TRBV7-2,TRBJ1-1,CASSPVRTGRAFF
TRBV7-9,TRBJ2-3,CASSIQWGQGADTQYF